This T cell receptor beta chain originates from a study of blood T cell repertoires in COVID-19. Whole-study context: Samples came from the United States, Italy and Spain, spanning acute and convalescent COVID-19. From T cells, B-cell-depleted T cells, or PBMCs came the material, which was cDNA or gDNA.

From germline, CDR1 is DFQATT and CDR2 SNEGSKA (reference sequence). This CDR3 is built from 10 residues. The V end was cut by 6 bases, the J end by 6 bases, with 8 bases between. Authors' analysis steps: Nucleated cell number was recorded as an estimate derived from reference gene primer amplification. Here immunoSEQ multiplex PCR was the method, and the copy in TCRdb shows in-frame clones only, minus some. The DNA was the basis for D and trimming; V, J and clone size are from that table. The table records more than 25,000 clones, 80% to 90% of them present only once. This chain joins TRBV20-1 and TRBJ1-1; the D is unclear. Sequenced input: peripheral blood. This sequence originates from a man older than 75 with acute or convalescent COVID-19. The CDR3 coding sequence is TGCAGTGCCGTCGGGGCTGAAGCTTTCTTT. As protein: CSAVGAEAFF.